The 27 T cell receptor beta chains given below trace back to one sample, sequenced in a study of T cells after yellow fever vaccination. From the 5' RACE reads, TCRdb called clonotypes with MiXCR, one entry per CDR3 protein. The sample consists of around 600,000 distinct CDR3 sequences, about 12% of them appearing once. Sequences were derived from PBMCs, sampled on the day of the yellow fever booster vaccination. The receptor source for this set is a man aged 25-45 years who received the YFV17D yellow fever vaccine.

This clonotype turned up a few times. The chain employs TRBV5-1 and TRBJ2-7, with 9 bases identical to TRBD1. This CDR3 has 15 residues. With 3 bases clipped from V and 2 bases from J, the junction kept 6 bases outside the gene matches. The germline V gene has CDR1 SGHRS and CDR2 YFSETQ. CDR3: CASSWGTGQTYEQYF. The CDR3 DNA is TGCGCCAGCAGCTGGGGGACAGGGCAGACCTACGAGCAGTACTTC.

The chain has TRBV7-9 and TRBJ2-6; D may be TRBD1 (5 bases). The germline gives CDR1 SEHNR, CDR2 FQNEAQ (reference sequence). The CDR3 runs to 16 residues. V lost 4 bases, J lost 2 bases, and 12 bases lay in between. CDR3 in DNA: TGTGCCAGCAGCTGGGGCCCGGCCCCTGGGGCCAACGTCCTGACTTTC. It codes for CASSWGPAPGANVLTF.

This clonotype was seen a single time. CDR3 region: CASSLINPSRLSATNEKLFF. CDR3 coding DNA: TGTGCCAGCAGCTTAATTAACCCTTCTAGGTTGTCAGCAACTAATGAAAAACTGTTTTTT. The chain employs TRBV11-2 and TRBJ1-4; no firm D call. Germline V gene lookup returns CDR1 SGHAT and CDR2 FQNNGV. V was trimmed by 2 bases and J by 0 bases, leaving 22 bases between them. The CDR3 length is 20 residues.

This clonotype was seen repeatedly, ten times or more. This chain joins TRBV7-2 and TRBJ2-6, with D unclear. V gave up 6 bases and J gave up 1 base, with 7 bases separating them. The CDR3 is made up of 14 amino acids. The germline CDR1 and CDR2 sequences are SGHTA and FQGNSA. DNA for the CDR3: TGTGCCAGCAGTTTAAGATCTGGGGCCAACGTCCTGACTTTC. It yields the protein CASSLRSGANVLTF.

This chain joins TRBV29-1 and TRBJ2-5; the D is unclear. Trimming removed 1 base at V and 9 bases at J, with 9 bases between. Germline V gene data show CDR1 as SQVTM and CDR2 as ANQGSEA. CDR3 length equals 11 residues. For the CDR3, the DNA is TGCAGCGTTGAAGCCGAAGGCCCCCAGTACTTC. Translated, it gives CSVEAEGPQYF.

The chain couples TRBV27 to TRBJ2-1; 11 nucleotides line up with TRBD2. The CDR3 spans 13 residues. V was clipped by 4 bases and J by 12 bases; unmatched bases: 5. CDR1 and CDR2 (germline): MNHEY, SMNVEV (reference sequence). CDR3 nucleotide sequence: TGTGCCAGCAGTTCAGGACTAGCGGGTCGGCAGTTCTTC. Its protein product is CASSSGLAGRQFF.

The chain carries TRBV19 and TRBJ2-7; 8 nucleotides agree with TRBD2. Germline V gives CDR1 LNHDA, CDR2 SQIVND (reference sequence). This CDR3 region has 15 residues. The V gene end was trimmed by 4 bases and the J gene end by 2 bases; junction bases not matched to a gene: 7. CDR3 sequence (DNA): TGTGCCAGTAGTAGGGGTTTCGGGAGGGCCTACGAGCAGTACTTC. Encoded protein: CASSRGFGRAYEQYF.

Many counts were recorded for this clonotype. The V gene is TRBV7-2, the J gene TRBJ2-5; the D gene is possibly TRBD2 (6 bases). The V gene lost 3 bases and the J gene lost 1 base, with 12 bases spanning the gap. In germline, CDR1 is SGHTA, CDR2 FQGNSA. CDR3 size: 15 residues. The CDR3 region has the DNA TGTGCCAGCAGCTTTTATACAGCGGGCCAAGAGACCCAGTACTTC. Protein sequence: CASSFYTAGQETQYF.

This clonotype was detected a few times. One end of the junction fails to match germline, which may point to a read error. The chain links TRBV29-1 to TRBJ2-3; 9 bases align to TRBD1. Germline V gives CDR1 SQVTM, CDR2 ANQGSEA. The CDR3 has 13 amino acids. The CDR3 sequence is CSVVRTGEDTRYF. The DNA of the CDR3 is TGCAGCGTTGTGAGGACAGGGGAGGATACGCGGTATTTT.

This clonotype was observed many times. The chain employs TRBV18 and TRBJ2-4; D gene ambiguous. V was cut by 0 bases and J by 7 bases, with 10 bases left in between. The CDR3 covers 14 residues. Germline V gene lookup returns CDR1 KGHSH and CDR2 LQKENI. The CDR3 loop reads CASSPPDLGNIQYF. The DNA of the CDR3 is TGTGCCAGCTCACCACCGGATTTGGGGAACATTCAGTACTTC.

The chain joins TRBV5-6 to TRBJ2-2; possible D gene TRBD2, 5 bases. The CDR3 runs to 12 residues. V lost 0 bases and J 13 bases, leaving 10 bases between the germline ends. The germline V gene encodes CDR1 SGHDT and CDR2 YYEEEE. The CDR3 here is CASSLGRRVLFF. The CDR3 nucleotides are TGTGCCAGCAGCTTGGGACGGCGGGTGCTGTTTTTT.

This clonotype was detected many times. The genes are TRBV10-3 and TRBJ2-2; 9 bases agree with TRBD1. V dropped 6 bases and J dropped 5; count of bases not matched to a gene: 7. There are 15 residues in the CDR3. The germline V gene has CDR1 ENHRY and CDR2 SYGVKD. CDR3 region: CAIRQGAEGTGELFF. The CDR3 DNA follows: TGTGCCATCAGACAGGGGGCCGAGGGAACCGGGGAGCTGTTTTTT.

This clonotype showed up many times. This chain links TRBV7-2 with TRBJ2-2; D is undetermined. Germline V gene sequence: CDR1 SGHTA, CDR2 FQGNSA. V shed 0 bases and J shed 7 bases, with 6 bases lying between them. The CDR3 totals 13 residues. The CDR3 spells CASSLALVGELFF. The CDR3 DNA reads as TGTGCCAGCAGCTTAGCACTCGTCGGGGAGCTGTTTTTT.

This clonotype has more than one count but fewer than ten. The chain joins TRBV27 to TRBJ2-5; weak D call: TRBD1 (6 bases). Looked up from germline, CDR1 is MNHEY and CDR2 is SMNVEV (reference sequence). The V gene lost 10 bases and the J gene lost 5 bases, with 29 bases spanning the gap. The CDR3 extends over 17 amino acids. This CDR3 reads CATKQGRYSDMGETQYF. The CDR3 DNA follows: TGTGCCACAAAACAGGGACGGTATTCCGACATGGGGGAGACCCAGTACTTC.

This clonotype has ten or more counts. This rearrangement joins TRBV18 to TRBJ2-7; tentatively, D is TRBD1 or TRBD2 (5 bases each). Germline V gene sequence: CDR1 KGHSH, CDR2 LQKENI. The CDR3 is 13 amino acids. Trimming removed 0 bases at V and 2 bases at J, with 5 bases between. The DNA for the CDR3 is TGTGCCAGCTCACCACCGGGGGCCTACGAGCAGTACTTC. It codes for CASSPPGAYEQYF.

The CDR3 sequence is CSASSRGGEKLFF. CDR3 in DNA: TGCAGTGCTAGTTCGAGGGGTGGTGAAAAACTGTTTTTT. The J gene is TRBJ1-4, the V gene TRBV20-1; D possibly corresponds to TRBD1 (5 bases). Trimming removed 3 bases from V and 7 bases from J, with 12 bases in between. The CDR3 is 13 residues long. Germline V gene data show CDR1 as DFQATT and CDR2 as SNEGSKA (reference sequence).

CDR3 DNA: TGTGCCAGCACGGGACTAGCGGACTACAATGAGCAGTTCTTC. It specifies CASTGLADYNEQFF. The chain recombines TRBV5-6 with TRBJ2-1; 11 nucleotides match TRBD2. Germline lookup yields CDR1 SGHDT and CDR2 YYEEEE. V gave up 6 bases and J gave up 3 bases; unmatched junction bases: 2. The CDR3 covers 14 residues.

This clonotype was observed a few times. The V and J genes are TRBV7-2 and TRBJ2-7; possibly TRBD2 for D (5 bases). CDR1 and CDR2 (germline): SGHTA, FQGNSA. The V end lost 5 bases, the J end lost 5 bases, and 13 bases lay between the germline ends. This CDR3 is 13 amino acids long. CDR3 coding DNA: TGTGCCAGCAGCCCGTCTATGGGAGACGAGCAGTACTTC. It specifies CASSPSMGDEQYF.

This clonotype was seen a few times. This chain joins TRBV29-1 and TRBJ2-7; D might be TRBD2 (5 bases). The CDR3 loop spans 13 amino acids. V gave up 5 bases and J gave up 6 bases, with 17 bases separating them. Germline CDR1 and CDR2: SQVTM and ANQGSEA. CDR3 region: CSVQDSSWGEQYF. DNA for the CDR3: TGCAGCGTTCAGGACTCCTCTTGGGGCGAGCAGTACTTC.

This clonotype was counted a few times. This chain joins TRBV21-1 and TRBJ2-1; the table calls TRBD2, which could not be checked here. TRBV21-1 is recorded as a pseudogene. The CDR3 loop spans 14 amino acids. CDR3 sequence (DNA): TGTGCCACAAGGCCCGGGACTAGCGGATTTGAGCAGTTCTTC. Translation gives CATRPGTSGFEQFF.

This chain uses TRBV12-3 or TRBV12-4 with TRBJ1-1; 7 positions agree with TRBD1. The CDR3 is 14 residues long. V lost 2 bases to trimming and J lost 3 bases; unmatched junction nucleotides: 3. Here the CDR3 reads CASSLTGQDTEAFF. The CDR3 DNA sequence: TGTGCCAGCAGTTTAACAGGACAGGACACTGAAGCTTTCTTT.

The gene calls are TRBV29-1 and TRBJ1-2; no clear D gene. Trimming left V 6 bases short and J 6 bases short, with 11 bases between. The germline V gene has CDR1 SQVTM and CDR2 ANQGSEA. The CDR3 is 11 amino acids. DNA of the CDR3: TGCAGCGTGGGAGGAGAGGATGGCTACACCTTC. Translation gives CSVGGEDGYTF.

This clonotype has ten or more counts. The chain combines TRBV24-1 with TRBJ2-5; either TRBD1 or TRBD2 may fit D (6 bases each). CDR1 and CDR2 (germline): KGHDR, SFDVKD. The CDR3 extends over 14 amino acids. Trimming cost V 9 bases and J 7 bases, with 20 bases left between them. The DNA of the CDR3 is TGTGCCACCGCCCCCGGGACAACCGGGGGGACCCAGTACTTC. Protein product: CATAPGTTGGTQYF.

The V gene is TRBV12-3 or TRBV12-4, the J gene TRBJ2-4; D is ambiguous. Deletions cut 3 bases from V and 1 base from J, with 7 bases between. The CDR3 is 14 amino acids. CDR3 sequence (DNA): TGTGCCAGCAGTTTTTTAAGCGCCAAAAACATTCAGTACTTC. This translates into CASSFLSAKNIQYF.

The chain joins TRBV19 to TRBJ1-3; 7 nucleotides align to TRBD1. The CDR3 length is 15 residues. After removal of 5 bases from V and 0 bases from J, the junction contained 4 bases not matched to a gene. The germline gives CDR1 LNHDA, CDR2 SQIVND (reference sequence). For the CDR3, the DNA is TGTGCCAGTAGTGTGGACAGGTCCTCTGGAAACACCATATATTTT. As protein: CASSVDRSSGNTIYF.

J is TRBJ2-4 and V is TRBV20-1; no clear D. Germline CDR1 reads DFQATT; CDR2 reads SNEGSKA (reference sequence). Trimming took 0 bases from V and 5 from J, leaving 5 bases between them. This CDR3 is 12 amino acids long. The CDR3 loop reads CSARERENIQYF. CDR3 in DNA: TGCAGTGCTAGAGAAAGGGAAAACATTCAGTACTTC.

By share of the sample, this clonotype is medium-sized. The rearrangement links TRBV29-1 to TRBJ2-5; D is undetermined. The V gene lost 7 bases and the J gene lost 0 bases, with 6 bases spanning the gap. CDR1 SQVTM and CDR2 ANQGSEA come from the germline V gene. The CDR3 runs 11 residues. The CDR3 region has the DNA TGCAGCGGGGCGTACCAAGAGACCCAGTACTTC. Its protein is CSGAYQETQYF.